The sequence of this TCR beta chain was determined in a study of shared clonotypes between healthy human individuals. Notes on the study in general: When compared with the clonotypes that were shared by all four sorted-subset donors, the non-shared clonotypes turned out to have lower generation probabilities.

The authors' processing: ImmunoSEQ output held junction-only sequences without quality scores, so filtering differed. Clones were read by immunoSEQ multiplex PCR, and TCRdb kept only the in-frame ones, dropping some. V, J and clone size derive from that table, while D and trimming were established from the DNA sequence. The repertoire holds a few million clones, just over 90% seen once, with 0.3% to 0.4% in the top ten. Of note for this clone: Its antigen is not identified.

The CDR3 contains 13 residues. Germline CDR1 LNHDA, CDR2 SQIVND (reference sequence). Trimming stripped 6 bases from V and 8 bases from J, with 13 bases between. Material: naive CD4+ T cells from PBMCs. Subset described: CD45RA+ positively selected. The gene calls are TRBV19 and TRBJ2-2; tentative D call: TRBD2 (5 bases). The sequence came from a man between 18 and 35 years old in good health. Some clones in this sample may be carry-over from other donors' samples. CDR3 sequence reads: CASSPGVPGELFF. The CDR3 region has the DNA TGTGCCAGTAGCCCCGGGGTCCCTGGGGAGCTGTTTTTT.